These T cell receptor beta chains were read from a single sample in a study of T cell repertoires in cytomegalovirus infection. TCRdb re-analysed the reads in MiXCR, keeping a single row per CDR3 protein. Of about 500,000 distinct CDR3 sequences in the sample, around a third were seen once. The antigens of these receptors remain unknown. The source was cultured PBMCs, collected from culture after CMV antigen stimulation. These receptor sequences come from a human donor in good health (CMV status not recorded). Some clones in this sample may be carry-over from other donors' samples. Both conserved end residues are part of each CDR3. Each record gives: CDR3 protein, CDR3 DNA, D gene, CDR3 length, J gene, clone size, V gene. A D gene is named only where the DNA matches it firmly. Clone size is shown for a subset of rows, as once, few, many or a class of expanded clone.

CASSHTRSNEKLFF	TGTGCCAGCAGCCATACCAGGTCTAATGAAAAACTGTTTTTT	-	14	TRBJ1-4	many	TRBV28
CASQRQPNTEAFF	TGTGCCAGCCAGCGGCAGCCGAACACTGAAGCTTTCTTT	-	13	TRBJ1-1	-	TRBV7-9
CASSQGPVANEQFF	TGCGCCAGCAGCCAAGGCCCCGTGGCCAATGAGCAGTTCTTC	-	14	TRBJ2-1	-	TRBV4-3
CASSLDSAVSTRNEQFF	TGTGCCAGCAGCTTAGATTCGGCAGTAAGTACCCGGAATGAGCAGTTCTTC	-	17	TRBJ2-1	-	TRBV7-3
CASSQRGSGNTIYF	TGTGCCAGCAGCCAGCGGGGGTCCGGAAACACCATATATTTT	-	14	TRBJ1-3	few	TRBV5-3
CASSFQGVRGPSYEQYF	TGTGCCAGCAGTTTTCAGGGTGTCAGGGGGCCCTCCTACGAGCAGTACTTC	TRBD1	17	TRBJ2-7	few	TRBV27
CASSGVGGLAGDNEQFF	TGTGCCAGCAGTGGGGTCGGGGGTCTAGCGGGAGACAATGAGCAGTTCTTC	TRBD2	17	TRBJ2-1	-	TRBV6-5
CASSLGTSGELFF	TGTGCCAGCAGCCTTGGGACATCCGGGGAGCTGTTTTTT	-	13	TRBJ2-2	-	TRBV7-2
CSARGLAGFSYNEQFF	TGCAGTGCCCGAGGACTAGCGGGTTTCTCCTACAATGAGCAGTTCTTC	TRBD2	16	TRBJ2-1	-	TRBV20-1
CASSGTVDDEQFF	TGTGCCAGCAGCGGGACAGTCGACGATGAGCAGTTCTTC	TRBD1	13	TRBJ2-1	-	TRBV6-2/TRBV6-3
CASSQEWQAGRGTGELFF	TGCGCCAGCAGCCAAGAATGGCAGGCTGGCCGGGGCACCGGGGAGCTGTTTTTT	-	18	TRBJ2-2	once	TRBV4-3
CASSTSGPWLSNTQYF	TGTGCCAGCAGTACCTCGGGACCCTGGCTGTCAAATACGCAGTATTTT	-	16	TRBJ2-3	-	TRBV27
CASSDRDRGYTF	TGTGCCAGCAGCGACCGGGACAGAGGCTACACCTTC	TRBD1	12	TRBJ1-2	-	TRBV6-2/TRBV6-3
CARWTGDSHEQYF	TGCGCCAGGTGGACAGGGGATAGCCACGAGCAGTACTTC	TRBD1	13	TRBJ2-7	-	TRBV23-1
CASSLYTGTDTQYF	TGTGCCAGCAGCTTATATACTGGCACAGATACGCAGTATTTT	-	14	TRBJ2-3	few	TRBV11-2
CASSEGRRSPLHF	TGTGCCAGCAGCGAGGGGAGACGCTCACCCCTCCACTTT	-	13	TRBJ1-6	few	TRBV7-2
CASSYSRVSSGSDEQFF	TGTGCCAGCAGTTACTCTCGAGTGTCTAGCGGGAGTGATGAGCAGTTCTTC	TRBD2	17	TRBJ2-1	-	TRBV6-5
CASSRALGGNEQFF	TGCGCCAGCAGCCGTGCCCTAGGGGGCAATGAGCAGTTCTTC	-	14	TRBJ2-1	few	TRBV4-1
CASSLVAEAFF	TGTGCCAGCAGCTTAGTCGCTGAAGCTTTCTTT	-	11	TRBJ1-1	-	TRBV7-2
CASSSRDTYLYGYTF	TGTGCCAGCAGCTCCCGGGACACCTACCTCTATGGCTACACCTTC	-	15	TRBJ1-2	-	TRBV7-2
CSAGPGAEAFF	TGCAGTGCTGGTCCCGGGGCTGAAGCTTTCTTT	-	11	TRBJ1-1	few	TRBV20-1
CASSRRAGNTIYF	TGTGCCAGCAGTAGACGGGCTGGAAACACCATATATTTT	-	13	TRBJ1-3	few	TRBV12-3/TRBV12-4
CASSLAGGPPAKNIQYF	TGTGCCAGCAGCTTGGCCGGCGGTCCCCCCGCCAAAAACATTCAGTACTTC	-	17	TRBJ2-4	few	TRBV5-6
CASSSQLAGGPSEQFF	TGTGCCAGCAGCTCCCAACTAGCGGGAGGGCCAAGTGAGCAGTTCTTC	TRBD2	16	TRBJ2-1	-	TRBV27
CASSLLTGKSTDTQYF	TGTGCCAGCAGCTTACTGACAGGGAAGAGCACAGATACGCAGTATTTT	TRBD1	16	TRBJ2-3	few	TRBV7-6
CASNPGQSYEQYF	TGTGCCAGCAATCCGGGACAATCCTACGAGCAGTACTTC	-	13	TRBJ2-7	-	TRBV28